The 22 T cell receptor beta chains below all came from one sample that was sequenced in a study of response to subunit inactivated influenza vaccine. TCRdb reprocessed the RT-PCR reads via MiXCR and lists one record per CDR3 protein. The sample gives roughly 500,000 distinct CDR3 sequences, approximately 17% of which show up once; approximately 3% is in the top ten. Sequenced material: CD4+ T cells sorted from PBMCs, taken less than 25 months after vaccination. The receptors were sampled from a man aged 50 to 69 who received an inactivated influenza vaccine.

The chain recombines TRBV10-3 with TRBJ2-2; the D gene is possibly TRBD1 (8 bases). The V and J ends lost 1 base and 3 bases respectively, with 12 bases between them. The CDR3 runs 16 residues. The germline CDR1 and CDR2 sequences are ENHRY and SYGVKD. The CDR3: CAISEWTGRDTGELFF. CDR3 coding DNA: TGTGCCATCAGTGAGTGGACAGGGAGGGACACCGGGGAGCTGTTTTTT.

This rearrangement joins TRBV7-6 to TRBJ2-1; maybe TRBD2 (6 bases). This CDR3 region has 14 residues. V lost 1 base to trimming and J lost 10 bases, with 14 bases between them. CDR1 is SGHVS, CDR2 FNYEAQ, per germline. The CDR3 nucleotides are TGTGCCAGCAGCTTAGGGCGGGGTGGTGTGGAGCAGTTCTTC. It specifies CASSLGRGGVEQFF.

The sample holds a few counts of this clonotype. The gene calls are TRBV7-6 and TRBJ2-3; D not certain. Germline CDR1 and CDR2: SGHVS and FNYEAQ. The CDR3 contains 18 residues. Trimming removed 1 base from V and 0 bases from J, with 17 bases in between. DNA for the CDR3: TGTGCCAGCAGCTTAGTCCCCCTTTTTGCGCCTAGCACAGATACGCAGTATTTT. Protein: CASSLVPLFAPSTDTQYF.

The chain couples TRBV7-9 to TRBJ2-5; 9 nucleotides match TRBD1. This CDR3 region has 15 residues. Germline lookup yields CDR1 SEHNR and CDR2 FQNEAQ (reference sequence). After removal of 5 bases from V and 4 bases from J, the junction contained 8 bases not matched to a gene. In DNA, the CDR3 is TGTGCCAGCAGCCCAGGCGGGGACAGGGTAGAGACCCAGTACTTC. This translates into CASSPGGDRVETQYF.

This clonotype was seen ten or more times. The CDR3 sequence: CSAPGHRGGETQYF. The CDR3 nucleotides read TGCAGTGCGCCGGGACACCGAGGGGGAGAGACCCAGTACTTC. The V call is TRBV20-1, the J call TRBJ2-5; D possibly corresponds to TRBD1 (6 bases). Germline V gene lookup returns CDR1 DFQATT and CDR2 SNEGSKA (reference sequence). The CDR3 is 14 residues long. V was clipped by 6 bases and J by 4 bases, with 18 bases between them.

This chain connects TRBV2 to TRBJ1-4; 8 bases line up with TRBD1. The CDR3 totals 14 residues. Germline values: CDR1 SNHLY, CDR2 FYNNEI. Trimming at V came to 7 bases and at J to 4 bases, leaving 5 bases not matched to a gene. CDR3 loop: CASTRQGNNEKLFF. CDR3 coding DNA: TGTGCCAGCACCAGACAGGGGAATAATGAAAAACTGTTTTTT.

The chain uses TRBV4-1 and TRBJ2-7; a possible D gene is TRBD1 (5 bases). The CDR3 consists of 14 residues. Per the germline V gene, CDR1 is MGHRA and CDR2 is YSYEKL. V lost 0 bases and J lost 3, with 9 bases in between. CDR3 amino acids: CASSQEETDYEQYF. The CDR3 DNA reads TGCGCCAGCAGCCAAGAGGAGACAGACTACGAGCAGTACTTC.

This clonotype was seen at least ten times. The chain employs TRBV7-2 and TRBJ2-3; 8 positions match TRBD2. Germline assignment: CDR1 SGHTA and CDR2 FQGNSA. The CDR3 covers 15 residues. V dropped 1 base and J dropped 7; count of bases not matched to a gene: 7. In nucleotides, the CDR3 is TGTGCCAGCAGCTTAGATCGGGGGGGCACTAATACGCAGTATTTT. This encodes CASSLDRGGTNTQYF.

This clonotype was observed a handful of times. The chain is built from TRBV7-2 and TRBJ1-1; D gene uncertain. Between the trimmed V and J ends, which lost 5 bases and 8 bases, there was a span of 9 bases. CDR3 size: 11 residues. Per germline, CDR1 SGHTA and CDR2 FQGNSA. The CDR3 nucleotides read TGTGCCAGCAGCGTCCGGAGAGAAGCTTTCTTT. Its protein product is CASSVRREAFF.

The J gene is TRBJ2-1, the V gene TRBV20-1, with D possibly being TRBD1 (5 bases). CDR1 is DFQATT, CDR2 SNEGSKA, per germline (reference sequence). Deletions cut 6 bases from V and 3 bases from J, with 12 bases between. This CDR3 comprises 13 residues. The CDR3 DNA sequence: TGCAGTGCAGCTAGGGGCTTCTACAATGAGCAGTTCTTC. Translating it yields CSAARGFYNEQFF.

This chain uses TRBV10-3 with TRBJ2-4; 9 bases are shared with TRBD1. The CDR3 covers 13 residues. CDR1 ENHRY and CDR2 SYGVKD come from the germline V gene. Losses at the gene ends were 4 bases for V and 7 bases for J; bases not matched to a gene: 2. For the CDR3, the DNA is TGTGCCATCAGTGGGACAGGGGTGAACATTCAGTACTTC. Its translation: CAISGTGVNIQYF.

The chain joins TRBV11-2 to TRBJ1-4; TRBD1 might be the D (5 bases). This CDR3 spans 17 amino acids. The V gene lost 5 bases and the J gene lost 3 bases, with 19 bases spanning the gap. Germline V gene lookup returns CDR1 SGHAT and CDR2 FQNNGV. As DNA, the CDR3 is TGTGCCAGCAGCGCCAGAGGGATCAGGGACGCTAATGAAAAACTGTTTTTT. Translation: CASSARGIRDANEKLFF.

The chain is built from TRBV2 and TRBJ2-1; D is tentatively TRBD1 or TRBD2 (5 bases each). CDR1 is SNHLY, CDR2 FYNNEI, per germline. The CDR3 is 13 amino acids. Trimming took 4 bases from V and 4 from J, leaving 8 bases between them. CDR3 in amino acids: CASSGDGYNEQFF. CDR3 sequence (DNA): TGTGCCAGCAGTGGGGACGGTTACAATGAGCAGTTCTTC.

The V call is TRBV7-2, the J call TRBJ2-3; D is unresolved. The CDR3 is 16 residues long. V dropped 3 bases and J dropped 0 bases, with 13 bases sitting between them. The germline V gene encodes CDR1 SGHTA and CDR2 FQGNSA. The DNA of the CDR3 is TGTGCCAGCAGCTTTCGCCGCGGCCCTAGCACAGATACGCAGTATTTT. This sequence encodes CASSFRRGPSTDTQYF. Drawing the rest from reference TRBV7-2 and TRBJ2-3, the complete variable domain is GAGVSQSPSNKVTEKGKDVELRCDPISGHTALYWYRQSLGQGLEFLIYFQGNSAPDKSGLPSDRFSAERTGGSVSTLTIQRTQQEDSAVYLCASSFRRGPSTDTQYFGPGTRLTVL.

This clonotype was found many times. The chain carries TRBV12-3 or TRBV12-4 and TRBJ2-5, with 10 bases aligning to TRBD1. The CDR3 totals 15 residues. Germline trimming cut 6 bases from V and 4 bases from J; bases unmatched to any gene: 8. The CDR3 DNA follows: TGTGCCAGCAGCATGGGACAGGGGCTGGCAGAGACCCAGTACTTC. Translation gives CASSMGQGLAETQYF.

The J gene is TRBJ1-6, the V gene TRBV15, with D tentatively TRBD1 (6 bases). The germline CDR1 and CDR2 sequences are LNHNV and YYDKDF (reference sequence). V shed 0 bases and J shed 10 bases, with 13 bases lying between them. The CDR3 spans 15 residues. This CDR3 reads CATSRDAGAGSPLHF. In nucleotides, the CDR3 is TGTGCCACCAGCAGAGATGCAGGGGCCGGATCACCCCTCCACTTT.

The V and J genes are TRBV9 and TRBJ2-1; perhaps TRBD2 as D (6 bases). The V gene's germline CDR1 is SGDLS and CDR2 YYNGEE. The CDR3 loop spans 17 amino acids. Trimming left V 0 bases short and J 1 base short, with 14 bases between. The CDR3 is CASSVAATTSSYNEQFF. CDR3 coding DNA: TGTGCCAGCAGCGTAGCTGCCACGACTAGTTCCTACAATGAGCAGTTCTTC.

This clonotype appeared a single time. V usage is TRBV10-3 and J usage is TRBJ1-2; no definite D call. This CDR3 contains 12 residues. Trimming left V 2 bases short and J 8 bases short, with 9 bases between. Looked up from germline, CDR1 is ENHRY and CDR2 is SYGVKD. This CDR3 reads CAISEARWGYTF. The CDR3 DNA reads as TGTGCCATCAGTGAGGCCAGGTGGGGCTACACCTTC.

This chain joins TRBV2 and TRBJ2-3; D gene ambiguous. Germline V gene sequence: CDR1 SNHLY, CDR2 FYNNEI. The ends were cut back, 2 bases at V and 4 bases at J, with 16 bases in the middle. This CDR3 is built from 16 residues. The CDR3 coding sequence is TGTGCCAGCAGTGAACTACAGCACCGACCATCAGATACGCAGTATTTT. Translation: CASSELQHRPSDTQYF.

This clonotype was observed a few times. Here the CDR3 DNA reads TGTGCCAGCAGCTTAAGAAGGGGGACTAGTTCACAGACCCAGTACTTC. Translated: CASSLRRGTSSQTQYF. The chain joins TRBV7-8 to TRBJ2-5, with 8 bases that match TRBD2. The CDR3 has 16 residues. V was clipped by 2 bases and J by 6 bases; unmatched bases: 11. CDR1 is SGHVS, CDR2 FQNEAQ, per germline.

This rearrangement joins TRBV7-9 to TRBJ1-1, with a weak D call TRBD1 (5 bases). The CDR3 is 17 amino acids. Trimming removed 0 bases from V and 2 bases from J, with 16 bases in between. Per the germline V gene, CDR1 is SEHNR and CDR2 is FQNEAQ (reference sequence). For the CDR3, the DNA is TGTGCCAGCAGCTTAGCGGGGTCGAAGACAGCAAACACTGAAGCTTTCTTT. Amino acids: CASSLAGSKTANTEAFF.

This clonotype was counted a few times. V is TRBV29-1 and J is TRBJ2-1; 7 nucleotides agree with TRBD2. The trim removed 3 bases at V and 2 bases at J, leaving 4 bases unmatched. The CDR3 has 14 residues. Germline V gene lookup returns CDR1 SQVTM and CDR2 ANQGSEA. CDR3 in DNA: TGCAGCGTTGATACGAGCGGGGCCTACAATGAGCAGTTCTTC. This gives the protein CSVDTSGAYNEQFF.